One and the same sample provided the 3 T cell receptor beta chains below, sequenced in a study of blood T cells in healthy people across ages. Using a J-beta primer mix together with a sample-barcoded 5' primer, a second PCR was run for about 6 to 12 cycles. MiXCR, applied by TCRdb to the 5' RACE reads, yields one record per CDR3 protein. The table includes 550,000 to 700,000 distinct CDR3 sequences, 25% to 30% detected once. The sample taken for sequencing was blood. The origin of the receptors is a woman in her 70s in good health.

This chain joins TRBV19 and TRBJ1-3, with TRBD1 identical over 7 bases. CDR1 and CDR2 (germline): LNHDA, SQIVND (reference sequence). With 0 bases clipped from V and 0 bases from J, the junction kept 2 bases outside the gene matches. This CDR3 comprises 16 residues. The chain's CDR3 is CASSIDRTGSGNTIYF. The CDR3 coding sequence is TGTGCCAGTAGTATAGATCGGACAGGCTCTGGAAACACCATATATTTT.

V gene TRBV6-6 combines with J gene TRBJ1-2, with a weak D call TRBD1 (5 bases). Between the trimmed V and J ends, which lost 7 bases and 4 bases, there was a span of 16 bases. The CDR3 is 14 residues long. The germline CDR1 and CDR2 sequences are MNHNY and SVGAGI (reference sequence). The CDR3 loop reads CASNEQQVTYGYTF. DNA of the CDR3: TGTGCCAGCAACGAGCAACAGGTGACCTATGGCTACACCTTC.

The rearrangement joins TRBV29-1 to TRBJ2-5; 8 positions agree with TRBD1. CDR3 length: 11 amino acids. Germline V CDR1 and CDR2: SQVTM, ANQGSEA. Trimming removed 7 bases from V and 4 bases from J; junction bases left unmatched: 2. In DNA form, the CDR3 reads TGCAGCGGAGGGACAGGAGAGACCCAGTACTTC. Protein sequence: CSGGTGETQYF.